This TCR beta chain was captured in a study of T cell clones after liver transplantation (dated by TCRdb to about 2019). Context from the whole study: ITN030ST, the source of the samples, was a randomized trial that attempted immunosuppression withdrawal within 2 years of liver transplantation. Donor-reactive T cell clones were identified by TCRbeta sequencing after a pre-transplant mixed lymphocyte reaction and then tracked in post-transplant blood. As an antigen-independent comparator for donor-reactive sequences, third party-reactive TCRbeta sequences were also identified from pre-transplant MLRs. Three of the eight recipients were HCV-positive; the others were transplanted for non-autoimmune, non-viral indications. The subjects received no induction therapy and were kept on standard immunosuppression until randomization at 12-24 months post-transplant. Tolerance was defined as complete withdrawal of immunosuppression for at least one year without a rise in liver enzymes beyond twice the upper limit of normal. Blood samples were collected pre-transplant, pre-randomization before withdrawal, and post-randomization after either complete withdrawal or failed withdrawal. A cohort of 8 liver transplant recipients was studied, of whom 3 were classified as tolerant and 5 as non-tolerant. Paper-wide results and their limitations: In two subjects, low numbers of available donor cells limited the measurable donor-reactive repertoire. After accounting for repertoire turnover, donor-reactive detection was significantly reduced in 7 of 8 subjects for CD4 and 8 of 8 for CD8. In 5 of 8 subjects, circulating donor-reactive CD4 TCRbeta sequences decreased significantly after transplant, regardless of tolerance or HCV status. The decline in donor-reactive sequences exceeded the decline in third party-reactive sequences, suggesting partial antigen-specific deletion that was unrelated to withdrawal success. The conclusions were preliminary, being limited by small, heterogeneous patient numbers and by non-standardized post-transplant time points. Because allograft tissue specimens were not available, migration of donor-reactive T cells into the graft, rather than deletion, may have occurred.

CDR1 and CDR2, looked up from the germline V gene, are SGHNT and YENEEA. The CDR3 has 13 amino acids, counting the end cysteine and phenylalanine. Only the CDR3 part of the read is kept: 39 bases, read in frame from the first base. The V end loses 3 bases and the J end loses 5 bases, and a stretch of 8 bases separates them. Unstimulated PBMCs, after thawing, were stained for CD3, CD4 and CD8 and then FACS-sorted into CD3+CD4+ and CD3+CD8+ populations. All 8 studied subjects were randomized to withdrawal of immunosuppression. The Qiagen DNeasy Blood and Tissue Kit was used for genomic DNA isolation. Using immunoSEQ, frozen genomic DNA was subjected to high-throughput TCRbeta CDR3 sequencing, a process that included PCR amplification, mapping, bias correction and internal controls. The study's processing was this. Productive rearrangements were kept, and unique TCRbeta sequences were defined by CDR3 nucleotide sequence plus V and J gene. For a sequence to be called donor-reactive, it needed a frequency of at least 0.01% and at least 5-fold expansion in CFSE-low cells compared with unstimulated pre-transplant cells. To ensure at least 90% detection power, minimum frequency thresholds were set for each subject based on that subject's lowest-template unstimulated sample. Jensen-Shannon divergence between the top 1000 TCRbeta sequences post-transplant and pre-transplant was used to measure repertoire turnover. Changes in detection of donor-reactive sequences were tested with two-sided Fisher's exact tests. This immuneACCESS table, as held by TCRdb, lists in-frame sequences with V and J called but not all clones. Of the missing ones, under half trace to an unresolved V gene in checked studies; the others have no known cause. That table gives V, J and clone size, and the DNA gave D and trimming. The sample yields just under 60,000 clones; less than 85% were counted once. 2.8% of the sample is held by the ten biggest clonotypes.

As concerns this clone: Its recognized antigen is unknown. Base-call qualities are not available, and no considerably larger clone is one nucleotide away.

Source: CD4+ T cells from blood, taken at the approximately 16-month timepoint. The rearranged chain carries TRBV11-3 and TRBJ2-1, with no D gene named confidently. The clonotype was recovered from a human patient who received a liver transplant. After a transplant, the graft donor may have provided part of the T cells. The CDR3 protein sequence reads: CASSFDVNNEQFF. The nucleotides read TGTGCCAGCAGCTTCGACGTGAACAATGAGCAGTTCTTC.